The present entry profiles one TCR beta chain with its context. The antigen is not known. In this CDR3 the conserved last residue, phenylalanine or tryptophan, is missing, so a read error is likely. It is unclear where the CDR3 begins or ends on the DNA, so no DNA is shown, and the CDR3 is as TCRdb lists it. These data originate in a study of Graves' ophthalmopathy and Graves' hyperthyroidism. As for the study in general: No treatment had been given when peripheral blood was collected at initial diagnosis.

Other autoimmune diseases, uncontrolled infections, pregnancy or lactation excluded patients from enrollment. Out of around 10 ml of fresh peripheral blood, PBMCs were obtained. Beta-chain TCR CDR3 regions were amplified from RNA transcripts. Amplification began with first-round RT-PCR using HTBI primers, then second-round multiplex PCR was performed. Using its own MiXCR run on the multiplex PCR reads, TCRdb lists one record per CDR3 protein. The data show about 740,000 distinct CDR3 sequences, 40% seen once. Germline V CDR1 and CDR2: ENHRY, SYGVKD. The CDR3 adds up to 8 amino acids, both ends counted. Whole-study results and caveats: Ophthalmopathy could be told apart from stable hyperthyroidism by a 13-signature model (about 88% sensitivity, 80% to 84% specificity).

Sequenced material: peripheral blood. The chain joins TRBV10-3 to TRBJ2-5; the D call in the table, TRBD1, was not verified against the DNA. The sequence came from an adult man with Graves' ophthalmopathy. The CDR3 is CASRPSGT.